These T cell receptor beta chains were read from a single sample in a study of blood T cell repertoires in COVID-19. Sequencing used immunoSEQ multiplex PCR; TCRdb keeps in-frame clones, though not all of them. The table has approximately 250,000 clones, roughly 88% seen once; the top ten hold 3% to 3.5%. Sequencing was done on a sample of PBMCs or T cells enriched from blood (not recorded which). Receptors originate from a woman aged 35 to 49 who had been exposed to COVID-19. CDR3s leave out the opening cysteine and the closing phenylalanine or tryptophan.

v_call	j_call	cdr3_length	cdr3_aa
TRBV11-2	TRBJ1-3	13	ASSLQVISGNTIY
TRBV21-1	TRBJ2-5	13	ASSKVRGQGETQY
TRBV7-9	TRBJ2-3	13	ASSDAQGDRDTQY
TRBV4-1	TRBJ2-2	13	ASSFGGRGTGELF
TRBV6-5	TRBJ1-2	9	ASEAIDGYT
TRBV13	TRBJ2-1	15	ASSERQGRVRGNEQF
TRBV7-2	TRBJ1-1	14	ASSPPDSPSNTEAF
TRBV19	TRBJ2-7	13	ASSMVSGVSYEQY
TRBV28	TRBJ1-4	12	ASSLGSANEKLF
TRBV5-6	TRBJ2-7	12	ASSFPSSSYEQY
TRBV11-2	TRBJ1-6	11	ASSSRTAIPLH
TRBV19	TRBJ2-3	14	ASSIGGGSGSDTQY
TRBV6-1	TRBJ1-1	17	ASSEVAPPFLGGDTEAF
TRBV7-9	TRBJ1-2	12	ASSLSGEVYGYT
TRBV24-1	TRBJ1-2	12	ATSETLQGRGYT
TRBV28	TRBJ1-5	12	ASRGQGARQPQH
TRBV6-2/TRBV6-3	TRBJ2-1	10	ASSDRDNEQF
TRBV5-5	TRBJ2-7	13	ASSNRRSSGYEQY
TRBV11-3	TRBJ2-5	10	ASSLVGGVAN
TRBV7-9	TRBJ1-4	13	ASSLSMGQGGKLF
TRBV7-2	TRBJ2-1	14	ASRHQRVASYNEQF
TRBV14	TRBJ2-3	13	ASSQGTSGRDTQY
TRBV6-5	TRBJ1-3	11	ASSPFGGNTIY
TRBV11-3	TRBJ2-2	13	ASSLGFPITGELF
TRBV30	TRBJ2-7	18	AWSVRPLIQIAGVPYEQY
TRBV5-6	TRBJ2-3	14	ASSLWLAGGADTQY
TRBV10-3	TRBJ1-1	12	AIIADRSGTEAF
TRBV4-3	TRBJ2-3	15	ASSQDRVRVKTDTQY
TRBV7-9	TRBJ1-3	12	ASSLSAGVDTIY
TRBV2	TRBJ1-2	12	ASSTQGANYGYT
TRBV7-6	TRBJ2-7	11	ASAWGQAYEQY
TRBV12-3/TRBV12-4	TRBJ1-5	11	ASSLVEGQPQH
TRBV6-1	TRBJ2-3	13	ASSETSGGADTQY
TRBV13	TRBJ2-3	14	ASSKRGQASTDTQY
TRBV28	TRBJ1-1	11	ASSLPGSTEAF
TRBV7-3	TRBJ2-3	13	ASSPSGGGTDTQY
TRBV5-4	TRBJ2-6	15	ASSQTGVISGANVLT
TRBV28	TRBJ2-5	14	ASSFPYGGGRETQY
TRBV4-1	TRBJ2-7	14	ASSQVSAGLSYEQY
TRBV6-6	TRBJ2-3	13	ASSTIRTATDTQY
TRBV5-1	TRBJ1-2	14	ASSPRDRGIIRGYT
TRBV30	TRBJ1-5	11	ASSWGVGQPQH
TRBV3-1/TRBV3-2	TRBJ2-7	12	ASSHATGTYEQY
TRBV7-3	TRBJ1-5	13	ASSLCEVDGQPQH
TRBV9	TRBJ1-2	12	ASSVGGQNYGYT
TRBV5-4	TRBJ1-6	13	ASSLERVSNSPLH
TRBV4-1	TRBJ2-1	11	ASSLTGDHEQF
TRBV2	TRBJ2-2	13	ASSERLALAGELF
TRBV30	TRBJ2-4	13	AWSERGQLKNIQY
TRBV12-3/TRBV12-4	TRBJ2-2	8	ASRAGELF
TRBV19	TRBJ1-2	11	ASSNGTGYGYT